This TCR beta chain comes out of a study of blood T cell repertoires in COVID-19. For the study at large: The cDNA or gDNA used as material had been derived from T cells, B-cell-depleted T cells, or PBMCs.

CDR1 and CDR2 (germline): SGHTA, FQGNSA. Trimming shortened V by 5 bases and J by 3 bases, and 20 bases separated the two germline ends. The CDR3 loop spans 16 amino acids. Patients at the Seattle site were enrolled during active infection and followed longitudinally. Per the original methods: Reference gene primer amplification gave nucleated cell count estimates. The protocol was immunoSEQ multiplex PCR, while the TCRdb copy is restricted to in-frame clones and leaves out a portion. Clone size and V and J calls were adopted from that table, with D and trimming inferred from the DNA. The sample lists 250,000 or so clones, around 87% occurring once.

This rearrangement joins TRBV7-2 to TRBJ2-7; possible D gene TRBD1, 5 bases. Sequenced input: peripheral blood. The clonotype comes from a woman aged 55-70 years with COVID-19, enrolled during active disease. CDR3 nucleotides: TGTGCCAGCAGCAAAGGACGGCTAGGCGGACACTACGAGCAGTACTTC. As protein: CASSKGRLGGHYEQYF.